This is a list of T cell receptor beta chains from one sample in a study of OX40 agonist ivuxolimab in advanced cancers. Produced via immunoSEQ multiplex PCR; TCRdb's table is partial and in-frame only. The sample includes over 90,000 clones, nearly 90% of them seen just once. Specimen: CD4+ or CD8+ T cells sorted from blood, collected in a trial of the OX40 agonist ivuxolimab. The receptors derive from an adult with an advanced solid tumor such as melanoma, head and neck, liver or kidney cancer. Both conserved end residues are part of each CDR3. D genes are given only for firm matches. Clone size is given for some rows only: seen once, a few or many times, or a class if the clone is expanded.

d_gene: .
abundance: .
j_gene: TRBJ2-2
v_gene: TRBV29-1
len: 15
CDR3nt: TGCAGCGTTGAAGATCTTAAGGGGCAGACCGGGGAGCTGTTTTTT
CDR3aa: CSVEDLKGQTGELFF

d_gene: .
abundance: .
j_gene: TRBJ2-2
v_gene: TRBV5-1
len: 16
CDR3nt: TGCGCCAGCAGCTTGTTAGGGCAGGGCCGGACCGGGGAGCTGTTTTTT
CDR3aa: CASSLLGQGRTGELFF

d_gene: .
abundance: .
j_gene: TRBJ2-2
v_gene: TRBV15
len: 15
CDR3nt: TGTGCCACCAGCAGAGATCTGTACAACACCGGGGAGCTGTTTTTT
CDR3aa: CATSRDLYNTGELFF

d_gene: TRBD1
abundance: .
j_gene: TRBJ1-2
v_gene: TRBV6-6
len: 13
CDR3nt: TGTGCCAGCAGTTACCTGGGACAGTCTGGCTACACCTTC
CDR3aa: CASSYLGQSGYTF

d_gene: .
abundance: .
j_gene: TRBJ2-5
v_gene: TRBV29-1
len: 11
CDR3nt: TGCAGCGTTGTTTGGGGGGAGACCCAGTACTTC
CDR3aa: CSVVWGETQYF

d_gene: .
abundance: .
j_gene: TRBJ2-1
v_gene: TRBV7-3
len: 15
CDR3nt: TGTGCCAGCAGCTCTACAGGGAGGTCCTACAATGAGCAGTTCTTC
CDR3aa: CASSSTGRSYNEQFF

d_gene: .
abundance: .
j_gene: TRBJ1-5
v_gene: TRBV5-6
len: 13
CDR3nt: TGTGCCAGCAGCTTGGCGGGTTATCAGCCCCAGCATTTT
CDR3aa: CASSLAGYQPQHF

d_gene: .
abundance: .
j_gene: TRBJ1-4
v_gene: TRBV7-2
len: 15
CDR3nt: TGTGCCAGCAGCCCCCGATCGTGGACTAATGAAAAACTGTTTTTT
CDR3aa: CASSPRSWTNEKLFF

d_gene: TRBD1
abundance: .
j_gene: TRBJ1-1
v_gene: TRBV11-3
len: 14
CDR3nt: TGTGCCAGCAGACAAGGACAGGGCTTAGGTGAAGCTTTCTTT
CDR3aa: CASRQGQGLGEAFF

d_gene: .
abundance: .
j_gene: TRBJ1-1
v_gene: TRBV2
len: 12
CDR3nt: TGTGCCAGCAGCGAATGGGGCAGGGAAGCTTTCTTT
CDR3aa: CASSEWGREAFF

d_gene: TRBD2
abundance: .
j_gene: TRBJ2-5
v_gene: TRBV5-1
len: 16
CDR3nt: TGCGCCAGCAGCTTAGTCGGCGGGGGAGTGCAAGAGACCCAGTACTTC
CDR3aa: CASSLVGGGVQETQYF

d_gene: .
abundance: .
j_gene: TRBJ1-2
v_gene: TRBV18
len: 14
CDR3nt: TGTGCCAGCTCACCGGGGGCCCCTGACTATGGCTACACCTTC
CDR3aa: CASSPGAPDYGYTF

d_gene: .
abundance: .
j_gene: TRBJ1-6
v_gene: TRBV21-1
len: 14
CDR3nt: TGTGCCAGCAGCAAAGCGGACGGGAATTCACCCCTCCACTTT
CDR3aa: CASSKADGNSPLHF

d_gene: TRBD1
abundance: .
j_gene: TRBJ1-1
v_gene: TRBV27
len: 18
CDR3nt: TGTGCCAGCAGTTTTACCGGTTGGGACAGGGGCGGGAACACTGAAGCTTTCTTT
CDR3aa: CASSFTGWDRGGNTEAFF

d_gene: .
abundance: few
j_gene: TRBJ1-2
v_gene: TRBV6-6
len: 13
CDR3nt: TGTGCCAGCAGTATGGACTCCGGTGGTGGCTACACCTTC
CDR3aa: CASSMDSGGGYTF

d_gene: .
abundance: .
j_gene: TRBJ2-1
v_gene: TRBV14
len: 13
CDR3nt: TGTGCCAGCAGCCAAGATCGACCCGGCGGTAAGTTCTTC
CDR3aa: CASSQDRPGGKFF

d_gene: .
abundance: .
j_gene: TRBJ2-6
v_gene: TRBV5-1
len: 14
CDR3nt: TGCGCCAGCAGCACCCACTCTGGGGCCAACGTCCTGACTTTC
CDR3aa: CASSTHSGANVLTF

d_gene: TRBD2
abundance: .
j_gene: TRBJ2-1
v_gene: TRBV28
len: 15
CDR3nt: TGTGCCAGCTGTTCCGGGACTAGCGGTCACAATGAGCAGTTCTTC
CDR3aa: CASCSGTSGHNEQFF

d_gene: .
abundance: .
j_gene: TRBJ1-6
v_gene: TRBV7-9
len: 16
CDR3nt: TGTGCCAGCAGCTTAGATGGCACGGGGTATGGTTCACCCCTCCACTTT
CDR3aa: CASSLDGTGYGSPLHF

d_gene: .
abundance: .
j_gene: TRBJ2-7
v_gene: TRBV11-2
len: 14
CDR3nt: TGTGCCAGCAGCTTAGCAGGGGGGTCCTACGAGCAGTACTTC
CDR3aa: CASSLAGGSYEQYF

d_gene: .
abundance: once
j_gene: TRBJ2-7
v_gene: TRBV6-1
len: 14
CDR3nt: TGTGCCAGCAGTGTTACGGGACTCCGGGGAGAGCAGTACTTC
CDR3aa: CASSVTGLRGEQYF

d_gene: .
abundance: .
j_gene: TRBJ2-1
v_gene: TRBV28
len: 16
CDR3nt: TGTGCCAGCTCTCAAAGCCGCGGGTATACCTACAATGAGCAGTTCTTC
CDR3aa: CASSQSRGYTYNEQFF